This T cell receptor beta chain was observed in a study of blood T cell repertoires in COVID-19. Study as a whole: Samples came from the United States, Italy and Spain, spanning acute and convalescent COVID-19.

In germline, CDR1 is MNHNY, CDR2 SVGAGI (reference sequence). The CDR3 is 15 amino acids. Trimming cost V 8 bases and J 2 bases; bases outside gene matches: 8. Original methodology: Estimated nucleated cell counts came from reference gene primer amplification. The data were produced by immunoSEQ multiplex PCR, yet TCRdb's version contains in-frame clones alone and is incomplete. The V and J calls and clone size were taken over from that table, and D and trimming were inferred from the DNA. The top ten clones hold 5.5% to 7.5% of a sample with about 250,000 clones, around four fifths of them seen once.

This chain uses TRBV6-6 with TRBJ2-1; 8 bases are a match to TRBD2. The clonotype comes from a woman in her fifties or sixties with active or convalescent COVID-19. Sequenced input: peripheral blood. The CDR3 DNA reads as TGTGCCAGCGGACCAGCGGGAGAGGCCTACAATGAGCAGTTCTTC. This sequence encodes CASGPAGEAYNEQFF.